This TCR beta chain was found in a study of OX40 agonist ivuxolimab in advanced cancers. CDR3 length: 17 amino acids. The trim removed 2 bases at V and 3 bases at J, leaving 3 bases unmatched. From germline, CDR1 is SGHVS and CDR2 FNYEAQ. Data came from immunoSEQ multiplex PCR; TCRdb stores just in-frame clones and leaves some out. The repertoire holds 30,000 to 45,000 clones, with 60% to 80% as singletons. This sequence was found in an adult with an advanced solid tumor such as melanoma, head and neck, liver or kidney cancer. The V call is TRBV7-6, the J call TRBJ2-5; 16 positions agree with TRBD2. Sequenced here: CD4+ or CD8+ T cells sorted from blood, sampled in a trial of the OX40 agonist ivuxolimab. The CDR3 is CASSLKGLAGGKETQYF. In DNA, the CDR3 is TGTGCCAGCAGCTTAAAGGGACTAGCGGGGGGGAAAGAGACCCAGTACTTC.